The 9 T cell receptor beta chains below all came from one sample that was sequenced in a study of T-cell memory formation after mild COVID-19. TCRdb reanalysed the 5' RACE reads using MiXCR and keeps one entry per CDR3 protein. The profile shows a few hundred thousand distinct CDR3 sequences, about 21% of them singletons. Sequenced input: PBMCs or a T cell subset sorted from them (not recorded which). All receptors come from an adult woman who had mild COVID-19 (a few samples of this study predate the infection). Cell type and time point are not known.

The CDR3 region is CASSTIASGVDRATDTQYF. The CDR3, as DNA: TGTGCCAGCAGTACCATCGCGTCAGGTGTGGACAGGGCCACAGATACGCAGTATTTT. This sequence joins TRBV7-3 and TRBJ2-3; TRBD1 matches at 8 bases. The V gene's germline CDR1 is SGHTA and CDR2 FQGTGA. The CDR3 is made up of 19 amino acids. V was clipped by 6 bases and J by 2 bases; unmatched bases: 19.

The rearrangement links TRBV9 to TRBJ2-3; 7 bases map to TRBD2. The CDR3 has 17 amino acids. V lost 4 bases and J lost 0; bases outside the gene matches: 11. The germline gives CDR1 SGDLS, CDR2 YYNGEE. Here the CDR3 DNA reads TGTGCCAGCAGCTATAACCGGGACTACTCTAGCACAGATACGCAGTATTTT. It translates to CASSYNRDYSSTDTQYF.

The chain has TRBV4-3 and TRBJ2-2, with 13 bases that match TRBD2. The CDR3 is 18 amino acids. Unmatched junction bases numbered 4, after V lost 0 bases and J lost 3 bases. Germline V lookup: CDR1 LGHNA, CDR2 YSLEER. The CDR3 loop is CASSQELAGGLYTGELFF. The CDR3 bases are TGCGCCAGCAGCCAAGAACTAGCGGGAGGGCTGTACACCGGGGAGCTGTTTTTT.

This chain joins TRBV7-9 and TRBJ2-6; D remains ambiguous. This CDR3 contains 19 residues. V was cut by 2 bases and J by 0 bases, with 17 bases left in between. Germline lookup yields CDR1 SEHNR and CDR2 FQNEAQ (reference sequence). This chain's CDR3 is CASSLIGRRRSSGANVLTF. For the CDR3, the DNA is TGTGCCAGCAGCTTAATTGGACGCCGTCGCTCCTCTGGGGCCAACGTCCTGACTTTC.

This chain joins TRBV28 and TRBJ2-1; 15 nucleotides align to TRBD2. The germline V gene encodes CDR1 MDHEN and CDR2 SYDVKM. Trimming removed 2 bases from V and 4 bases from J; junction bases left unmatched: 18. The CDR3 spans 22 residues. CDR3 nucleotides: TGTGCCAGCAGTTTACCCCGCCTCCGGACTAGCGGGAGGGCCAGCCCATACAATGAGCAGTTCTTC. Protein: CASSLPRLRTSGRASPYNEQFF.

This clonotype was counted between two and nine times. The rearrangement links TRBV4-2 to TRBJ2-1; no clear D. Germline-derived CDR1 and CDR2 are LGHNA and YNFKEQ. Trimming left V 0 bases short and J 0 bases short, with 12 bases between. The CDR3 is 17 residues long. The CDR3, as DNA: TGTGCCAGCAGCCAAGAGAATGGCCGAAGCTCCTACAATGAGCAGTTCTTC. This codes for CASSQENGRSSYNEQFF.

This clonotype has a handful of counts. The rearrangement uses TRBV7-9 and TRBJ1-3; a weak D match, TRBD1 (6 bases). Trimming stripped 1 base from V and 0 bases from J, with 10 bases between. The CDR3 is 16 residues long. CDR1 SEHNR and CDR2 FQNEAQ come from the germline V gene (reference sequence). CDR3 coding DNA: TGTGCCAGCAGCTTAGTACAGGGCCTCTCTGGAAACACCATATATTTT. Amino acid sequence: CASSLVQGLSGNTIYF.

This clonotype has only a few counts. The chain recombines TRBV6-5 with TRBJ1-5; the D is unclear. V gave up 0 bases and J gave up 5 bases, with 8 bases separating them. The germline V gene encodes CDR1 MNHEY and CDR2 SVGAGI. This CDR3 is built from 14 residues. The CDR3 loop is CASSYSNRDQPQHF. The CDR3, as DNA: TGTGCCAGCAGTTACTCGAATCGGGATCAGCCCCAGCATTTT.

This clonotype was counted only a few times. This chain joins TRBV5-1 and TRBJ2-7; tentative D call: TRBD2 (5 bases). CDR1 is SGHRS and CDR2 is YFSETQ in the germline V gene. The CDR3 totals 15 residues. Trimming pared 5 bases from V and 0 bases from J, leaving 15 bases between. The CDR3, as DNA: TGCGCCAGCAGAGTGGACTCGATCTCCTCCTACGAGCAGTACTTC. It specifies CASRVDSISSYEQYF.